This TCR beta chain was identified during a study of cytomegalovirus exposure and HLA in healthy donors. Study results and limitations: Most TCR sequences were seen very rarely across donors, but some public TCRs occurred in many.

PCR employed 60 Vbeta and 13 Jbeta primers. Assay used: immunoSEQ multiplex PCR; TCRdb lists only in-frame clones, some missing. The sample comprises about 120,000 clones, 75% to 90% of which are singletons, and about 3.3% rests with the top ten. Note on this clone: Its antigen remains unknown.

V gave up 3 bases and J gave up 4 bases, with 13 bases separating them. The CDR3 extends over 15 amino acids. The V gene's germline CDR1 is MGHRA and CDR2 YSYEKL. This chain uses TRBV4-1 with TRBJ2-4; D possibly corresponds to TRBD1 (5 bases). Sequencing input: PBMCs. The clonotype originates from a male donor in good health and CMV-seronegative. The CDR3 region is CASSHTTEHKNIQYF. The CDR3 coding sequence is TGCGCCAGCAGCCATACGACAGAACATAAAAACATTCAGTACTTC.